A selection of T cell receptor beta chains follows, all from one sample in a study of early T cells in non-severe SARS-CoV-2 infection. One entry per CDR3 protein results from TCRdb running MiXCR on the 5' RACE reads. The repertoire holds 32,000 or so distinct CDR3 sequences, with around 6.5% as singletons. Material: whole blood. Every receptor here comes from an adult who was a healthcare worker with PCR-confirmed SARS-CoV-2 infection or an uninfected control (not recorded which). The conserved cysteine and the conserved F or W are not part of the CDR3 here. The order of the fields is CDR3 protein, V gene, J gene, D gene. The D gene is left open where the match is weak.

CDR3 protein: SAGTSYEQY
V gene: TRBV20-1
J gene: TRBJ2-7
D gene: .

CDR3 protein: ASSGILTERTSGIETQY
V gene: TRBV2
J gene: TRBJ2-5
D gene: TRBD2

CDR3 protein: ASSVGGGLAGGSGGGTQY
V gene: TRBV11-2
J gene: TRBJ2-5
D gene: TRBD2

CDR3 protein: ASPSSGTTDTQY
V gene: TRBV28
J gene: TRBJ2-3
D gene: TRBD2

CDR3 protein: ASSLDRYNQPQH
V gene: TRBV28
J gene: TRBJ1-5
D gene: .

CDR3 protein: ASSFKTGYEQY
V gene: TRBV27
J gene: TRBJ2-7
D gene: .

CDR3 protein: ASSIAAEQF
V gene: TRBV19
J gene: TRBJ2-1
D gene: .

CDR3 protein: AISERDRGHETQY
V gene: TRBV10-3
J gene: TRBJ2-5
D gene: TRBD1

CDR3 protein: ATLGSGEQY
V gene: TRBV10-3
J gene: TRBJ2-7
D gene: .

CDR3 protein: ASSQDGGRALYEQF
V gene: TRBV3-1
J gene: TRBJ2-1
D gene: TRBD2

CDR3 protein: AIGTSGSLTDTQY
V gene: TRBV10-3
J gene: TRBJ2-3
D gene: TRBD2

CDR3 protein: ASSWGLAGTDTQY
V gene: TRBV27
J gene: TRBJ2-3
D gene: .

CDR3 protein: ASTDGAGGPDEQF
V gene: TRBV6-4
J gene: TRBJ2-1
D gene: TRBD2

CDR3 protein: AISESRTDRGAKNIQY
V gene: TRBV10-3
J gene: TRBJ2-4
D gene: .

CDR3 protein: AISESGREETQY
V gene: TRBV10-3
J gene: TRBJ2-5
D gene: TRBD2

CDR3 protein: SASQGTNEKLF
V gene: TRBV20-1
J gene: TRBJ1-4
D gene: .

CDR3 protein: ASSQGDFRTYEQY
V gene: TRBV4-1
J gene: TRBJ2-7
D gene: .

CDR3 protein: ASSLGTQAQGEKLF
V gene: TRBV5-6
J gene: TRBJ1-4
D gene: .

CDR3 protein: ASSSAEWDRFHEQY
V gene: TRBV11-2
J gene: TRBJ2-7
D gene: TRBD1

CDR3 protein: SVDFTGKDGYT
V gene: TRBV29-1
J gene: TRBJ1-2
D gene: .

CDR3 protein: ASSEGTSYEQY
V gene: TRBV6-5
J gene: TRBJ2-7
D gene: TRBD2

CDR3 protein: ASSLEGREHEQY
V gene: TRBV7-2
J gene: TRBJ2-7
D gene: TRBD2

CDR3 protein: ATMGQNNEQF
V gene: TRBV24-1
J gene: TRBJ2-1
D gene: .

CDR3 protein: ALSGKNTGELF
V gene: TRBV6-6
J gene: TRBJ2-2
D gene: TRBD2

CDR3 protein: SARVGATYNEQF
V gene: TRBV20-1
J gene: TRBJ2-1
D gene: .

CDR3 protein: ASSLAGRGNNQRVDTQY
V gene: TRBV7-9
J gene: TRBJ2-3
D gene: .

CDR3 protein: AGRRDTDTQY
V gene: TRBV6-1
J gene: TRBJ2-3
D gene: .

CDR3 protein: ASSILTDYEQY
V gene: TRBV11-2
J gene: TRBJ2-7
D gene: .

CDR3 protein: ASSPVLAGTDTQY
V gene: TRBV3-1
J gene: TRBJ2-3
D gene: TRBD2

CDR3 protein: ASSPGGRTQY
V gene: TRBV23-1
J gene: TRBJ2-3
D gene: TRBD1

CDR3 protein: SANPLGRAGANEQY
V gene: TRBV20-1
J gene: TRBJ2-7
D gene: TRBD2

CDR3 protein: ASASGGLVTQH
V gene: TRBV2
J gene: TRBJ1-5
D gene: .

CDR3 protein: SVDRADTQY
V gene: TRBV29-1
J gene: TRBJ2-3
D gene: .

CDR3 protein: SARKGSTGELF
V gene: TRBV20-1
J gene: TRBJ2-2
D gene: .

CDR3 protein: ASRRTGYDTQY
V gene: TRBV12-3/TRBV12-4
J gene: TRBJ2-3
D gene: .

CDR3 protein: ASSPAGLRETQY
V gene: TRBV19
J gene: TRBJ2-5
D gene: .

CDR3 protein: ASSEGATGELF
V gene: TRBV6-4
J gene: TRBJ2-2
D gene: .

CDR3 protein: ASSLAGAGYT
V gene: TRBV11-2
J gene: TRBJ1-2
D gene: .

CDR3 protein: AWSVTAGSEQPQH
V gene: TRBV30
J gene: TRBJ1-5
D gene: .

CDR3 protein: ASSLWTSGITGELF
V gene: TRBV6-1
J gene: TRBJ2-2
D gene: TRBD2

CDR3 protein: ASSSIRRTGHAYNEQF
V gene: TRBV11-2
J gene: TRBJ2-1
D gene: .

CDR3 protein: SASPGETQY
V gene: TRBV20-1
J gene: TRBJ2-5
D gene: .

CDR3 protein: SVVRGLGEQY
V gene: TRBV29-1
J gene: TRBJ2-7
D gene: .

CDR3 protein: SVAREYQETQY
V gene: TRBV29-1
J gene: TRBJ2-5
D gene: .

CDR3 protein: ASRFSFGVSGELF
V gene: TRBV6-1
J gene: TRBJ2-2
D gene: .

CDR3 protein: ASSLDRFGQPQH
V gene: TRBV11-2
J gene: TRBJ1-5
D gene: .

CDR3 protein: ASGLESHTEAF
V gene: TRBV25-1
J gene: TRBJ1-1
D gene: .

CDR3 protein: ASSLSREETQY
V gene: TRBV11-1
J gene: TRBJ2-5
D gene: .

CDR3 protein: SASPIRAEGNQPQH
V gene: TRBV20-1
J gene: TRBJ1-5
D gene: .

CDR3 protein: AWSEEAASHGYT
V gene: TRBV30
J gene: TRBJ1-2
D gene: .

CDR3 protein: ASSLVAVETQY
V gene: TRBV5-1
J gene: TRBJ2-5
D gene: .

CDR3 protein: ASRGTSQETQY
V gene: TRBV5-1
J gene: TRBJ2-5
D gene: TRBD2

CDR3 protein: ASSQVGTTNQPQH
V gene: TRBV4-1
J gene: TRBJ1-5
D gene: .

CDR3 protein: ASSLGSISYEQY
V gene: TRBV7-9
J gene: TRBJ2-7
D gene: .